This TCR beta chain was recovered during a study of blood T cell repertoires in COVID-19. Assay used: immunoSEQ multiplex PCR; TCRdb lists only in-frame clones, some missing. The profile shows 60,000 to 70,000 clones, around 74% of them singletons. V lost 5 bases, J lost 3 bases, and 6 bases stayed unmatched. Germline V gene sequence: CDR1 MNHEY, CDR2 SMNVEV (reference sequence). The CDR3 has 16 amino acids. The sequencing sample was made of peripheral blood. The chain has TRBV27 and TRBJ2-3; 12 nucleotides agree with TRBD2. This clonotype was sampled from a woman older than 75 with acute or convalescent COVID-19. The CDR3 here is CASSPSGTSGTDTQYF. CDR3 nucleotides: TGTGCCAGCAGTCCCTCCGGGACTAGCGGGACAGATACGCAGTATTTT.